Listed below are T cell receptor beta chains from one sample, sequenced in a study of T cell responses to AZD1222 COVID-19 vaccine. The data were produced by immunoSEQ multiplex PCR, yet TCRdb's version contains in-frame clones alone and is incomplete. The sample consists of approximately 75,000 clones, about nine tenths of them appearing once. The starting material was peripheral blood, obtained 28 days after the second AZD1222 dose. These receptors were taken from an adult who received the AZD1222 COVID-19 vaccine. CDR3s include the opening cysteine and the closing phenylalanine or tryptophan. A D gene is named only where the DNA matches it firmly. Not every row has a clone size; where given, it reads once, few, many or a size class.

J	D	size	V	CDR3	DNA
TRBJ2-6	-	-	TRBV13	CASSKLKLSTKSGSVLTF	TGTGCCAGCAGTAAACTAAAGCTGAGTACAAAGTCGGGCAGCGTCCTGACTTTC
TRBJ2-7	-	-	TRBV6-5	CASRNGGLPYEQYF	TGTGCCAGCCGCAACGGGGGACTCCCCTACGAGCAGTACTTC
TRBJ1-2	TRBD1	-	TRBV3-1/TRBV3-2	CASSLSQGGYGYTF	TGTGCCAGCAGCCTCTCCCAGGGGGGTTATGGCTACACCTTC
TRBJ1-3	TRBD1	once	TRBV30	CAWTRGTYRGSLSGGNTIYF	TGTGCCTGGACCCGTGGGACTTACAGGGGCTCCCTCTCTGGAGGAAACACCATATATTTT
TRBJ2-1	TRBD1	-	TRBV24-1	CATSDRDRGSSSYNEQFF	TGTGCCACCAGTGACCGTGACAGGGGTTCGAGCTCCTACAATGAGCAGTTCTTC
TRBJ1-5	TRBD1	-	TRBV5-4	CASSSGTGINQPQHF	TGTGCCAGCAGCTCCGGGACAGGGATCAATCAGCCCCAGCATTTT
TRBJ1-1	-	once	TRBV30	CAWSRGVLEAFF	TGTGCCTGGAGTCGGGGAGTACTTGAAGCTTTCTTT
TRBJ1-5	TRBD1	-	TRBV7-8	CASSSLGQGRGLSNQPQHF	TGTGCCAGCAGCTCGCTAGGACAGGGAAGGGGTCTTAGCAATCAGCCCCAGCATTTT
TRBJ1-3	-	-	TRBV7-8	CASSGRVRNTIYF	TGTGCCAGCAGCGGGAGGGTTAGGAACACCATATATTTT
TRBJ1-5	TRBD1	few	TRBV6-1	CASSDPGQGASQPQHF	TGTGCCAGCAGTGACCCGGGACAGGGGGCGAGTCAGCCCCAGCATTTT
TRBJ1-2	TRBD1	-	TRBV9	CASSPTTGGGYTF	TGTGCCAGCAGCCCGACGACAGGGGGGGGCTACACCTTC
TRBJ2-3	TRBD2	once	TRBV19	CASSDGGAGTDTQYF	TGTGCCAGTAGCGACGGGGGGGCCGGTACAGATACGCAGTATTTT
TRBJ1-1	-	-	TRBV10-3	CAISLGPNTEAFF	TGTGCCATCAGTTTGGGACCGAACACTGAAGCTTTCTTT
TRBJ2-2	TRBD2	-	TRBV5-1	CASSLGLAGGRTTGELFF	TGCGCCAGCAGCCTCGGACTAGCGGGGGGGCGGACCACCGGGGAGCTGTTTTTT
TRBJ1-1	TRBD1	-	TRBV19	CASRDRGNTEAFF	TGTGCCAGTAGGGACAGGGGGAACACTGAAGCTTTCTTT
TRBJ1-6	-	-	TRBV12-3/TRBV12-4	CASSFRFNSPLHF	TGTGCCAGCAGTTTCCGGTTTAATTCACCCCTCCACTTT
TRBJ2-3	-	-	TRBV7-2	CASSLVSGASTDTQYF	TGTGCCAGCAGCTTAGTATCGGGGGCGAGCACAGATACGCAGTATTTT
TRBJ1-2	TRBD1	-	TRBV9	CASSAKGDSQSPTMGYTF	TGTGCCAGCAGCGCCAAGGGGGACAGTCAGTCACCGACTATGGGCTACACCTTC
TRBJ1-1	-	-	TRBV14	CASSQDPARPEAFF	TGTGCCAGCAGCCAAGACCCGGCACGACCTGAAGCTTTCTTT
TRBJ1-5	-	-	TRBV30	CAWSAGIRNQPQHF	TGTGCCTGGAGTGCAGGTATTCGCAATCAGCCCCAGCATTTT